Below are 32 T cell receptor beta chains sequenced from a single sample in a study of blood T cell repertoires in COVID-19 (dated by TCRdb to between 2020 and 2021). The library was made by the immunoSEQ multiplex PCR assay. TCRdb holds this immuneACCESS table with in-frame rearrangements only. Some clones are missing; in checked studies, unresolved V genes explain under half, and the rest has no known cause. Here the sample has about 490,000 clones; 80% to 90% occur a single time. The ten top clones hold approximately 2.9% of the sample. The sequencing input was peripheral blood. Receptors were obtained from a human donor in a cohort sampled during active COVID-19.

The CDR3: CASSPPGTGDTEAFF. Written as DNA, the CDR3 is TGTGCCAGCAGCCCTCCCGGGACAGGGGACACTGAAGCTTTCTTT. The chain couples TRBV9 to TRBJ1-1, with 10 bases matching TRBD1. The germline CDR1 and CDR2 sequences are SGDLS and YYNGEE. The CDR3 length is 15 residues. V trimming: 4 bases; J trimming: 3 bases; junction bases outside the gene matches: 6.

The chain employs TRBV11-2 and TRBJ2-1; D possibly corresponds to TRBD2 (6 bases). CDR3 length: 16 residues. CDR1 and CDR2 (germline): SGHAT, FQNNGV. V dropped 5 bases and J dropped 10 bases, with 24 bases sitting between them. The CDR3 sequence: CASSIGAGGEFWEQFF. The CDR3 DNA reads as TGTGCCAGCAGCATAGGCGCTGGCGGGGAGTTCTGGGAGCAGTTCTTC.

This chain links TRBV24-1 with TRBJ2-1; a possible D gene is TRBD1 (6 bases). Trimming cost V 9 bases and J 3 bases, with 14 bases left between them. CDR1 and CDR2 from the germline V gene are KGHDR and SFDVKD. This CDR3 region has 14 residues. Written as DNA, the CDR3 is TGTGCCACCCAAAAGGGGGACCTCTACAATGAGCAGTTCTTC. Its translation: CATQKGDLYNEQFF.

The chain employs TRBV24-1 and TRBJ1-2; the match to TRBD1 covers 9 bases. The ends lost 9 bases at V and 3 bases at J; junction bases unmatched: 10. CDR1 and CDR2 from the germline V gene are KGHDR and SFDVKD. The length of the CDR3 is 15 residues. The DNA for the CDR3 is TGTGCCACCGGTACGACAGGGGGGTCGTACTATGGCTACACCTTC. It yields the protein CATGTTGGSYYGYTF.

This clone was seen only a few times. The CDR3 region is CAWSVGRQLFGYTF. The CDR3 DNA reads as TGTGCCTGGAGTGTCGGGCGACAGTTATTTGGCTACACCTTC. V and J are TRBV30 and TRBJ1-2, with D perhaps TRBD1 (5 bases). In germline, CDR1 is GTSNPN, CDR2 SVGIG (reference sequence). The CDR3 runs to 14 residues. V lost 0 bases, J lost 7 bases, and 15 bases lay in between.

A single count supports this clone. The CDR3 nucleotides read TGTGCCAGCAGCACTCGTCCGGGACTAGCGGGAGCGATTTTAAACGAGCAGTACTTC. Translating gives CASSTRPGLAGAILNEQYF. The chain uses TRBV5-4 and TRBJ2-7, with 14 bases aligning to TRBD2. Germline trimming cut 4 bases from V and 5 bases from J; bases unmatched to any gene: 17. Germline V gene data show CDR1 as SGHNT and CDR2 as YYREEE (reference sequence). CDR3 length: 19 amino acids.

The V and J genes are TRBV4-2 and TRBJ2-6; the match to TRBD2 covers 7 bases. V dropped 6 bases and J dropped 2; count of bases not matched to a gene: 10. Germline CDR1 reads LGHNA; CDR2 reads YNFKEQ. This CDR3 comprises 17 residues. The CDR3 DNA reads TGTGCCAGCAGTCAGTCTTCCCGGGAGGCTGGGGCCAACGTCCTGACTTTC. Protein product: CASSQSSREAGANVLTF.

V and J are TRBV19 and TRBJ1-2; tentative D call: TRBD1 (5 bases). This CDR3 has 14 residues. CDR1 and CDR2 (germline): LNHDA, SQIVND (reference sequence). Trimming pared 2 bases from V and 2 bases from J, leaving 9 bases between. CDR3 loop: CASSIIGGNYGYTF. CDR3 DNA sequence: TGTGCCAGTAGTATAATCGGGGGAAACTATGGCTACACCTTC.

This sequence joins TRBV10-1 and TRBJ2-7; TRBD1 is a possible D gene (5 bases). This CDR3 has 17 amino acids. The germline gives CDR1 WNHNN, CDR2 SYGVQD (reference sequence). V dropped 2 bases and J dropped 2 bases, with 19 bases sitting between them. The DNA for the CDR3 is TGCGCCAGCAGTGAGAGGAACAGGATAAATAACCCCTACGAGCAGTACTTC. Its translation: CASSERNRINNPYEQYF.

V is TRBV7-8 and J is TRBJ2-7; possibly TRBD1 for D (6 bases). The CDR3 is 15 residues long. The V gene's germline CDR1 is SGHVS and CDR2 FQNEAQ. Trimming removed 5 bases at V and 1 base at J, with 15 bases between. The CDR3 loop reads CASSPDRMLSYEQYF. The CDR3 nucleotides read TGTGCCAGCAGCCCAGACAGGATGCTGTCCTACGAGCAGTACTTC.

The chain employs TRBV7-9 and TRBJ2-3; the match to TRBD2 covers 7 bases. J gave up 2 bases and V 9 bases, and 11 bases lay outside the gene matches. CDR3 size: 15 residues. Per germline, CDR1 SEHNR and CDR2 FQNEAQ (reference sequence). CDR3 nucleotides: TGTGCCAGTATTCCCTCTAGCGGACCCACAGATACGCAGTATTTT. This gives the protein CASIPSSGPTDTQYF.

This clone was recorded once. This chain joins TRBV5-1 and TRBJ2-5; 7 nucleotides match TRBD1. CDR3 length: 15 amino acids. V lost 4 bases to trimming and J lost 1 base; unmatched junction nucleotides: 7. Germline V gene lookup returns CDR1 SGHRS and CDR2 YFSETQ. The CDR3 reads CASSHPQGSQETQYF. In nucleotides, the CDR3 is TGCGCCAGCAGCCACCCACAGGGGAGCCAAGAGACCCAGTACTTC. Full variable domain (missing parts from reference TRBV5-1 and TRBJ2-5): KAGVTQTPRYLIKTRGQQVTLSCSPISGHRSVSWYQQTPGQGLQFLFEYFSETQRNKGNFPGRFSGRQFSNSRSEMNVSTLELGDSALYLCASSHPQGSQETQYFGPGTRLLVL.

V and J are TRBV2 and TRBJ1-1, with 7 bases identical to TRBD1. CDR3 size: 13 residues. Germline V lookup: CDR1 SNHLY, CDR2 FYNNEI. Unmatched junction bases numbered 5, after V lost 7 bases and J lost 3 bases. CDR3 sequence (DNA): TGTGCCAGCATGGGGCAGGGGGACACTGAAGCTTTCTTT. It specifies CASMGQGDTEAFF.

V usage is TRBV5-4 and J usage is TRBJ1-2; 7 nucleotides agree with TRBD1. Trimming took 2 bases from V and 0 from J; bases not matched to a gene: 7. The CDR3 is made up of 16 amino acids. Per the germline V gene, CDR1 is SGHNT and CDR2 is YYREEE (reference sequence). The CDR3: CASSFGPGGSNYGYTF. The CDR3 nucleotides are TGTGCCAGCAGCTTCGGACCAGGGGGATCTAACTATGGCTACACCTTC.

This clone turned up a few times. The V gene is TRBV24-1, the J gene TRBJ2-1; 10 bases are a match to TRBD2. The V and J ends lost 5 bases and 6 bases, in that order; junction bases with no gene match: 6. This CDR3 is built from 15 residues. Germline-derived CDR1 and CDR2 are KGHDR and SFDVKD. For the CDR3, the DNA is TGTGCCACCAGTGCCGGCCTAGCGGGAGTCAATGAGCAGTTCTTC. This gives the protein CATSAGLAGVNEQFF.

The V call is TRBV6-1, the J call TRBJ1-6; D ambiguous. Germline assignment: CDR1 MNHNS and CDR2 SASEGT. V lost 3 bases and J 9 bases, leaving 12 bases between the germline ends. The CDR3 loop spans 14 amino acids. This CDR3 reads CASSERGTGSPLHF. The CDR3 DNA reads TGTGCCAGCAGTGAGCGAGGTACCGGTTCACCCCTCCACTTT.

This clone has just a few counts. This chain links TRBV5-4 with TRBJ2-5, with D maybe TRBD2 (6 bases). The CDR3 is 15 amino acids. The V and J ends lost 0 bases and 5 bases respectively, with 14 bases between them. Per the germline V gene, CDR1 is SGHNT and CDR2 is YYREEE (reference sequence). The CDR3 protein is CASSLESGRWETQYF. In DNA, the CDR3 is TGTGCCAGCAGCTTGGAGTCTGGGAGGTGGGAGACCCAGTACTTC.

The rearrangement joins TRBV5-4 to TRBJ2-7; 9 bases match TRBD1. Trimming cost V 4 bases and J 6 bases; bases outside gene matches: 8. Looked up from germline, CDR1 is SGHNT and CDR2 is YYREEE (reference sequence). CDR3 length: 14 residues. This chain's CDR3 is CASSPGQGGFEQYF. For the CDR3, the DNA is TGTGCCAGCAGCCCGGGACAGGGAGGGTTCGAGCAGTACTTC.

This chain's CDR3 is CASSQSVTYEQYF. The CDR3 nucleotides read TGTGCCAGCAGCCAATCGGTGACCTACGAGCAGTACTTC. The chain combines TRBV3-1 (or the pseudogene TRBV3-2) with TRBJ2-7; no definite D call. Germline V gene sequence: CDR1 LGHDT, CDR2 YNNKEL (reference sequence). Trimming stripped 2 bases from V and 2 bases from J, with 7 bases between. The CDR3 is 13 amino acids.

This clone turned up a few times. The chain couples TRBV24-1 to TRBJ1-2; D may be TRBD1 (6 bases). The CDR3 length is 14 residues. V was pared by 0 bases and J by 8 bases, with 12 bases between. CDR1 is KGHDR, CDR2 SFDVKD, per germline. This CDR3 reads CATSDLKQGEGYTF. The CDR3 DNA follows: TGTGCCACCAGTGATTTGAAACAGGGTGAAGGCTACACCTTC.

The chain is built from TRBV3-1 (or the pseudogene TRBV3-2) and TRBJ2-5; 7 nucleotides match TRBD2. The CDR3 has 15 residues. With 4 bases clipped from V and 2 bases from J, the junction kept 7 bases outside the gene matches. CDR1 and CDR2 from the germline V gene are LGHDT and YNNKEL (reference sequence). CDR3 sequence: CASSPAGYNQETQYF. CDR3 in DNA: TGTGCCAGCAGCCCAGCGGGATATAATCAAGAGACCCAGTACTTC.

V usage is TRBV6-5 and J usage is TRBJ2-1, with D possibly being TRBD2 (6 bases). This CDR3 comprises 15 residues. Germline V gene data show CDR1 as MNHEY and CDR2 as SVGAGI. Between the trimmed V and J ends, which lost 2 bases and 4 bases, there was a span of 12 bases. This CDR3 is CASSYLGTGYNEQFF. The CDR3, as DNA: TGTGCCAGCAGTTACCTCGGGACTGGTTACAATGAGCAGTTCTTC.

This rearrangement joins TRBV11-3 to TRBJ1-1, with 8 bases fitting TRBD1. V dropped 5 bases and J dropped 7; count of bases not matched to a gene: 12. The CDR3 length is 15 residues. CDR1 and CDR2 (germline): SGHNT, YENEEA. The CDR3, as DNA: TGTGCCAGCAGCCCGGGGACAGGTACTGTAATTGAAGCTTTCTTT. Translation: CASSPGTGTVIEAFF.

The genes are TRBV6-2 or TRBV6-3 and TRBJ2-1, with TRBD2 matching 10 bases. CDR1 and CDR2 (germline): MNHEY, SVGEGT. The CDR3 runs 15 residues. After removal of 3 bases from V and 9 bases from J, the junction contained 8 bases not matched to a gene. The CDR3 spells CASSYVAGGYGEQFF. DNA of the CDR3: TGTGCCAGCAGTTATGTAGCGGGGGGTTATGGTGAGCAGTTCTTC.

The CDR3 nucleotides read TGTGCCAGCAGCCTTAACTACGAGCAGTACTTC. It yields the protein CASSLNYEQYF. The chain joins TRBV5-8 to TRBJ2-7; D uncertain. Germline CDR1 reads SGHTS; CDR2 reads YDEGEE. V lost 4 bases and J lost 3, with 5 bases in between. CDR3 length: 11 amino acids.

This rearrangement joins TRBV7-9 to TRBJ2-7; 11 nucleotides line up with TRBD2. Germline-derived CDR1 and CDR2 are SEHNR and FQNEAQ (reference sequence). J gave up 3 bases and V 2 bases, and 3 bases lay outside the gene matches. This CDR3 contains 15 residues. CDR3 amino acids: CASSLMGTSGYEQYF. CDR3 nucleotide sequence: TGTGCCAGCAGCTTAATGGGGACTAGCGGCTACGAGCAGTACTTC.

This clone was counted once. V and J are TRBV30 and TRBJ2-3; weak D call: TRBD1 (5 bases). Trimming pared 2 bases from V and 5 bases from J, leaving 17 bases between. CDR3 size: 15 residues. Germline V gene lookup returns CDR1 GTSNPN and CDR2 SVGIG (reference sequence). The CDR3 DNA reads TGTGCCTGGAGTAGACGGCAGGGATGGGGAGATACGCAGTATTTT. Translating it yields CAWSRRQGWGDTQYF. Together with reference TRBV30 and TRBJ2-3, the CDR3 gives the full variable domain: SQTIHQWPATLVQPVGSPLSLECTVEGTSNPNLYWYRQAAGRGLQLLFYSVGIGQISSEVPQNLSASRPQDRQFILSSKKLLLSDSGFYLCAWSRRQGWGDTQYFGPGTRLTVL.

The CDR3 loop is CASSPGTSTSEQYF. CDR3 nucleotides: TGTGCCAGCAGCCCCGGGACTTCGACCTCTGAGCAGTACTTC. The rearrangement uses TRBV2 and TRBJ2-7; maybe TRBD2 (6 bases). This CDR3 spans 14 amino acids. Looked up from germline, CDR1 is SNHLY and CDR2 is FYNNEI. Trimming took 6 bases from V and 7 from J, leaving 19 bases between them.

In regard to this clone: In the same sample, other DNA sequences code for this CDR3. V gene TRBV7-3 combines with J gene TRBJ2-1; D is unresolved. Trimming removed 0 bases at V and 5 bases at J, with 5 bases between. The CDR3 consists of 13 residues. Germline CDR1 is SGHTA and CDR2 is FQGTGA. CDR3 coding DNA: TGTGCCAGCAGCTTAACGCGCAACAATGAGCAGTTCTTC. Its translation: CASSLTRNNEQFF.

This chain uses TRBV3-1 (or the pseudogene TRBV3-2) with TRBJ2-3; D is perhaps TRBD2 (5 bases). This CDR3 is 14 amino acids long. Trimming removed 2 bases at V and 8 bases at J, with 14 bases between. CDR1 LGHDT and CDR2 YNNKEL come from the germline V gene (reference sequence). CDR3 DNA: TGTGCCAGCAGCCAACCATTACCCCGGGGTACGCAGTATTTT. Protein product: CASSQPLPRGTQYF.

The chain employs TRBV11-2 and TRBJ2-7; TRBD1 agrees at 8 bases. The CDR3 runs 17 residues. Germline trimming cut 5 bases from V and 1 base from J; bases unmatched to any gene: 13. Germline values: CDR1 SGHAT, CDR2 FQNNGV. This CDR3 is CASSPLGRDRLSYEQYF. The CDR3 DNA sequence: TGTGCCAGCAGCCCCCTTGGACGGGACAGGCTTTCCTACGAGCAGTACTTC.

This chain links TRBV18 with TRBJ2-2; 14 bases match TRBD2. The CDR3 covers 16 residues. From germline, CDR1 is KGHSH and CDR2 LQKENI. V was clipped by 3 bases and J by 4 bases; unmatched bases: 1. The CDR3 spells CASSPGLAGGTGELFF. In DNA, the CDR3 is TGTGCCAGCTCACCTGGACTAGCGGGAGGCACCGGGGAGCTGTTTTTT.